This T cell receptor (beta chain) was captured by sequencing in a study of blood T cell repertoires in COVID-19. Study in general: Sites across the United States, Italy and Spain contributed samples from acute and convalescent COVID-19. PBMCs, B-cell-depleted T cells, or T cells provided the cDNA or gDNA that made up the material.

Using immunoSEQ multiplex PCR, the repertoire was profiled, and TCRdb retains in-frame clones only, with some absent. The table lists 350,000 or so clones, 80% to 90% of them singletons. This CDR3 is 17 amino acids long. Per the germline V gene, CDR1 is SGHTA and CDR2 is FQGTGA. With V trimmed by 5 bases and J by 6 bases, 11 bases remained unmatched. Sequenced input: peripheral blood. This TCR came from a man aged 25-40 years with active or convalescent COVID-19. This chain connects TRBV7-3 to TRBJ2-2; 11 positions match TRBD2. The CDR3 DNA sequence: TGTGCCAGCAGCCCGACGGGACTAGCGGATTCGTCCGGGGAGCTGTTTTTT. Translating it yields CASSPTGLADSSGELFF.